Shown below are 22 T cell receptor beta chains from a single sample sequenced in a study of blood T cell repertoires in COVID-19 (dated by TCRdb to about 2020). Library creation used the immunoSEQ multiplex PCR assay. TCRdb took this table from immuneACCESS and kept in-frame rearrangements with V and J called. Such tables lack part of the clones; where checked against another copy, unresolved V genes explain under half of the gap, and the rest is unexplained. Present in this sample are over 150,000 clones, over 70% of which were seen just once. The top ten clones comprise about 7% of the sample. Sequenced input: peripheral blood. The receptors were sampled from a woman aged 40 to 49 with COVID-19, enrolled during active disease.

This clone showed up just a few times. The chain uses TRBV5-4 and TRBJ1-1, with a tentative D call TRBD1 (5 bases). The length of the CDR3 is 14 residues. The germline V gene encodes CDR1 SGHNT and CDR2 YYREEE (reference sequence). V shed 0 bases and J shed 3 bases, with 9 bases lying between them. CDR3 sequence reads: CASSLGQTYTEAFF. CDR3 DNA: TGTGCCAGCAGCTTGGGACAGACCTACACTGAAGCTTTCTTT. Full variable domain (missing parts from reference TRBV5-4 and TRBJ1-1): ETGVTQSPTHLIKTRGQQVTLRCSSQSGHNTVSWYQQALGQGPQFIFQYYREEENGRGNFPPRFSGLQFPNYSSELNVNALELDDSALYLCASSLGQTYTEAFFGQGTRLTVV.

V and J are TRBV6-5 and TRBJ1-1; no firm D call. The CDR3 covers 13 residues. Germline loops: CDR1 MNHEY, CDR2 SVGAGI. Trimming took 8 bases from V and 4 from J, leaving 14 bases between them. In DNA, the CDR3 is TGTGCCAGCCAGCGGCGAGCGGGCACTGAAGCTTTCTTT. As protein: CASQRRAGTEAFF.

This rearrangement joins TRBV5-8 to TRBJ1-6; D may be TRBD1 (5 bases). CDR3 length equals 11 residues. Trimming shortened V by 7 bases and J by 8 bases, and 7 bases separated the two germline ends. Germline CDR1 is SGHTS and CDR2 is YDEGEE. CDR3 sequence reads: CASAGDSPLHF. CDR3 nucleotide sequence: TGTGCCAGCGCGGGGGATTCACCCCTCCACTTT.

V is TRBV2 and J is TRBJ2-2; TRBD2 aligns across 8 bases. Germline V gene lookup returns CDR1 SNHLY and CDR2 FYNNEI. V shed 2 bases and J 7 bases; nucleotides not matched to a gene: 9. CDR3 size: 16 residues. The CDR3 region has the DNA TGTGCCAGCAGTGAATGGGTAGCGGGGAAGGGCGGGGAGCTGTTTTTT. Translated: CASSEWVAGKGGELFF.

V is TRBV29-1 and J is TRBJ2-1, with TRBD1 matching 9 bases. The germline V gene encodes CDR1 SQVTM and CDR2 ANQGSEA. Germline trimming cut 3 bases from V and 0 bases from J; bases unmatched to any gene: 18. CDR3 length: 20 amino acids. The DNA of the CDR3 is TGCAGCGTTGAGGACAGGGGAAAAGGTGCAGGTCGTCGCTCCTACAATGAGCAGTTCTTC. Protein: CSVEDRGKGAGRRSYNEQFF.

In nucleotides, the CDR3 is TGCAGCGCCCTACATGCACAGGGGGGAAATGAAAAACTGTTTTTT. This encodes CSALHAQGGNEKLFF. The genes are TRBV29-1 and TRBJ1-4, with 8 bases identical to TRBD1. Trimming removed 7 bases from V and 5 bases from J; junction bases left unmatched: 12. This CDR3 contains 15 residues. Germline loops: CDR1 SQVTM, CDR2 ANQGSEA. The whole variable domain, filled in from reference TRBV29-1 and TRBJ1-4, reads SAVISQKPSRDICQRGTSLTIQCQVDSQVTMMFWYRQQPGQSLTLIATANQGSEATYESGFVIDKFPISRPNLTFSTLTVSNMSPEDSSIYLCSALHAQGGNEKLFFGSGTQLSVL.

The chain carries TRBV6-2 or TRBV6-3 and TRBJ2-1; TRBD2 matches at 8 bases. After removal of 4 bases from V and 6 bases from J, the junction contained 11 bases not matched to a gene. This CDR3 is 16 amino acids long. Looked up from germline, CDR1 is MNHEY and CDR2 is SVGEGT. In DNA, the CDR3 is TGTGCCAGCAGTTTTGGGTGGCGGGAGGCCCTCAATGAGCAGTTCTTC. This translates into CASSFGWREALNEQFF.

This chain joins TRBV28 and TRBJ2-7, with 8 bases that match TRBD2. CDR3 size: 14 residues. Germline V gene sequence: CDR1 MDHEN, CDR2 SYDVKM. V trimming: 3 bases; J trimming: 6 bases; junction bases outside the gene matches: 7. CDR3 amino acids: CASSFTGTRLEQYF. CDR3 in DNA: TGTGCCAGCAGTTTTACCGGGACTAGGCTCGAGCAGTACTTC.

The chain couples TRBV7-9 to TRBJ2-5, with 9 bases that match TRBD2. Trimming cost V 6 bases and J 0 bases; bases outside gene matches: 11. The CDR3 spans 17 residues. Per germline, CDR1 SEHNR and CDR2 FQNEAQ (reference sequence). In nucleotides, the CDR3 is TGTGCCAGCAGATTGCGGGGGGGCCTTCCGTACCAAGAGACCCAGTACTTC. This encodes CASRLRGGLPYQETQYF. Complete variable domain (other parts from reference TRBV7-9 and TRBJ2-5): DTGVSQNPRHKITKRGQNVTFRCDPISEHNRLYWYRQTLGQGPEFLTYFQNEAQLEKSRLLSDRFSAERPKGSFSTLEIQRTEQGDSAMYLCASRLRGGLPYQETQYFGPGTRLLVL.

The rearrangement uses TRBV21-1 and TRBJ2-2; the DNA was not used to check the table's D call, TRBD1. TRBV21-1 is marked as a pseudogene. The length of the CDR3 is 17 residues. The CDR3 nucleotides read TGTGCCAGCAGCAAAAGGGGGAAAGGGAACCAGACCGGGGAGCTGTTTTTT. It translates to CASSKRGKGNQTGELFF.

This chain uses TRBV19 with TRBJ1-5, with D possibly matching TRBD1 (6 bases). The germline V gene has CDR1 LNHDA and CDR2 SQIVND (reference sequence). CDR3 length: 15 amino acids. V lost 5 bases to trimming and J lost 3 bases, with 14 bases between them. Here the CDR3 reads CASSLFGGANQPQHF. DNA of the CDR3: TGTGCCAGTAGTCTATTCGGGGGGGCCAATCAGCCCCAGCATTTT.

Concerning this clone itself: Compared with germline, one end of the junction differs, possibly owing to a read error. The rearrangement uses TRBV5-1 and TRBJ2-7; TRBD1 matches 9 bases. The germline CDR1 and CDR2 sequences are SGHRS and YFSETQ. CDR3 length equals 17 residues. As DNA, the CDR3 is TGCGCCCGCAGCTTGGGGGGGCGGGACAGGGCGTCCTACGAGCAGTACTTC. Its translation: CARSLGGRDRASYEQYF.

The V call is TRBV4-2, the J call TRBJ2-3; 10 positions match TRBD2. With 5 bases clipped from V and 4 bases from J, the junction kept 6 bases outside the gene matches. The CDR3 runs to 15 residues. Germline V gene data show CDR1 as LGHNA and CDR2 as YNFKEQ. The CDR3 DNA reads TGTGCCAGCAGCTTCGGGACTAGCGCGTCAGATACGCAGTATTTT. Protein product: CASSFGTSASDTQYF.

The CDR3 DNA follows: TGTGCCAGCAGCTTAGGAGCTAGCCAGCCCTACGAGCAGTACTTC. This gives the protein CASSLGASQPYEQYF. The chain is built from TRBV7-6 and TRBJ2-7, with D tentatively TRBD2 (5 bases). This CDR3 is 15 amino acids long. Per the germline V gene, CDR1 is SGHVS and CDR2 is FNYEAQ. Trimming shortened V by 1 base and J by 2 bases, and 12 bases separated the two germline ends.

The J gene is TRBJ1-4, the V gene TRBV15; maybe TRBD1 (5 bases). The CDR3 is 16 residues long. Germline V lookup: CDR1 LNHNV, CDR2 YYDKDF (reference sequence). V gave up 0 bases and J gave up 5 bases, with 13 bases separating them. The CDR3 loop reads CATSRDLQGANEKLFF. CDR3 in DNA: TGTGCCACCAGCAGAGATTTGCAGGGCGCGAATGAAAAACTGTTTTTT.

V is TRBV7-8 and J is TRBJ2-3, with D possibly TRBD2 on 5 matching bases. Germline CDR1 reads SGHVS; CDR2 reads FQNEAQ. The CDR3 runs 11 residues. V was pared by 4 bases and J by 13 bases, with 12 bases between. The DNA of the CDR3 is TGTGCCAGCAGCTCCGGTCCCGGGAAGTATTTT. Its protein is CASSSGPGKYF.

The CDR3 region has the DNA TGTGCCAGCAGTGACAAGGGGTTCTCTTCACCCCTCCACTTT. It encodes CASSDKGFSSPLHF. The rearrangement joins TRBV2 to TRBJ1-6; a possible D gene is TRBD1 (5 bases). Germline V gene data show CDR1 as SNHLY and CDR2 as FYNNEI. V was pared by 3 bases and J by 9 bases, with 12 bases between. The CDR3 runs to 14 residues.

The CDR3 loop reads CASSLAVGQLGAFF. The CDR3 DNA is TGTGCCAGCAGCTTAGCAGTTGGACAGCTGGGAGCTTTCTTT. This sequence joins TRBV7-9 and TRBJ1-1; a weak D match, TRBD1 (6 bases). This CDR3 has 14 amino acids. Trimming left V 0 bases short and J 10 bases short, with 15 bases between. Per the germline V gene, CDR1 is SEHNR and CDR2 is FQNEAQ (reference sequence). The whole variable domain, filled in from reference TRBV7-9 and TRBJ1-1, reads DTGVSQNPRHKITKRGQNVTFRCDPISEHNRLYWYRQTLGQGPEFLTYFQNEAQLEKSRLLSDRFSAERPKGSFSTLEIQRTEQGDSAMYLCASSLAVGQLGAFFGQGTRLTVV.

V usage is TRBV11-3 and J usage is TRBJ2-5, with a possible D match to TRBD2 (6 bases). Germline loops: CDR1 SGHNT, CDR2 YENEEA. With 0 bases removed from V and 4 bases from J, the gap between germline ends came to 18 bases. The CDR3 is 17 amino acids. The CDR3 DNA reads TGTGCCAGCAGCTTAGAGAACTCGGGGGAGTATGGAGAGACCCAGTACTTC. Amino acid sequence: CASSLENSGEYGETQYF.

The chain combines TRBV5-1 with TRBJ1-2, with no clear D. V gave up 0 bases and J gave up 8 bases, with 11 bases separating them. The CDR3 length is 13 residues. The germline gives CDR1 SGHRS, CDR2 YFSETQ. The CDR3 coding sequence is TGCGCCAGCAGCTTGGACGCGGGGAAGGGCTACACCTTC. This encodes CASSLDAGKGYTF. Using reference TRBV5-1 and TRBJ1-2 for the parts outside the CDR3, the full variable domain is KAGVTQTPRYLIKTRGQQVTLSCSPISGHRSVSWYQQTPGQGLQFLFEYFSETQRNKGNFPGRFSGRQFSNSRSEMNVSTLELGDSALYLCASSLDAGKGYTFGSGTRLTVV.

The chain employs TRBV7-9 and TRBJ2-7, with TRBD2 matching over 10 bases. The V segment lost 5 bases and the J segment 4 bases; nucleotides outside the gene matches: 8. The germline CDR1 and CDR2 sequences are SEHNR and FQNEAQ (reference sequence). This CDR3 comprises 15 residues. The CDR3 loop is CASSPQGLAAYEQYF. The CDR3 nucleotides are TGTGCCAGCAGCCCCCAAGGACTAGCGGCTTACGAGCAGTACTTC.

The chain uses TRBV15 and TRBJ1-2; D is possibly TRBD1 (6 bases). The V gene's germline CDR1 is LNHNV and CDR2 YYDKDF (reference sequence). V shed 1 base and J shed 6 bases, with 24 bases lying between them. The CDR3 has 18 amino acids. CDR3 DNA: TGTGCCACCAGCAGAGTGGGGGGGACAATACAGGGAAGGGATGGCTACACCTTC. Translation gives CATSRVGGTIQGRDGYTF.